These 20 T cell receptor beta chains were all obtained from the same sample, sequenced in a study of control samples from healthy donors and cancer patients. The protocol was immunoSEQ multiplex PCR, while the TCRdb copy is restricted to in-frame clones and leaves out a portion. This table holds 150,000 to 200,000 clones, approximately 92% found once. The source material was blood. These receptors were taken from a young man in good health.

V gene TRBV11-2 combines with J gene TRBJ2-7; 7 bases line up with TRBD2. CDR1 is SGHAT, CDR2 FQNNGV, per germline. The CDR3 loop spans 12 amino acids. Trimming at V came to 7 bases and at J to 6 bases, leaving 6 bases not matched to a gene. DNA for the CDR3: TGTGCCAGCACCCTGGGGGGGGGCGAGCAGTACTTC. Translating it yields CASTLGGGEQYF.

CDR3 coding DNA: TGTGCCTGGATCCATACAGGGCACTTGAACACTGAAGCTTTCTTT. This translates into CAWIHTGHLNTEAFF. This chain joins TRBV30 and TRBJ1-1, with D possibly matching TRBD1 (6 bases). CDR1 and CDR2 from the germline V gene are GTSNPN and SVGIG (reference sequence). V lost 4 bases, J lost 0 bases, and 15 bases lay in between. This CDR3 is built from 15 residues.

The count of this clone is one. V is TRBV7-9 and J is TRBJ1-1, with D possibly being TRBD1 (5 bases). Germline CDR1 and CDR2: SEHNR and FQNEAQ (reference sequence). The V gene lost 4 bases and the J gene lost 1 base, with 10 bases spanning the gap. The CDR3 spans 14 residues. Here the CDR3 DNA reads TGTGCCAGCAGCTCCGGACATGCGAACACTGAAGCTTTCTTT. Translated, it gives CASSSGHANTEAFF.

The J gene is TRBJ2-3, the V gene TRBV4-3; TRBD2 aligns across 7 bases. Trimming at V came to 0 bases and at J to 12 bases, leaving 9 bases not matched to a gene. The germline CDR1 and CDR2 sequences are LGHNA and YSLEER. This CDR3 spans 14 amino acids. In nucleotides, the CDR3 is TGCGCCAGCAGCCAAGATCGGGGGACTATTGACCAGTATTTT. Translation gives CASSQDRGTIDQYF.

The V call is TRBV5-1, the J call TRBJ2-4; D is perhaps TRBD2 (6 bases). This CDR3 contains 17 residues. Deletions cut 0 bases from V and 3 bases from J, with 16 bases between. Germline lookup yields CDR1 SGHRS and CDR2 YFSETQ. The CDR3 DNA reads TGCGCCAGCAGCTTGGTGGAGGGCAGGGTGGGCAAAAACATTCAGTACTTC. It encodes CASSLVEGRVGKNIQYF.

The chain is built from TRBV6-5 and TRBJ1-5; tentatively, D is TRBD1 (5 bases). The CDR3 has 14 amino acids. CDR1 and CDR2 from the germline V gene are MNHEY and SVGAGI. Trimming shortened V by 1 base and J by 6 bases, and 10 bases separated the two germline ends. The CDR3 reads CASSYWGRGQPQHF. As DNA, the CDR3 is TGTGCCAGCAGTTACTGGGGGAGGGGTCAGCCCCAGCATTTT.

V is TRBV27 and J is TRBJ1-1; D call uncertain. Per the germline V gene, CDR1 is MNHEY and CDR2 is SMNVEV (reference sequence). Trimming stripped 5 bases from V and 2 bases from J, with 9 bases between. The CDR3 sequence is 13 residues long. The CDR3 reads CASSAVPNTEAFF. The CDR3 nucleotides are TGTGCCAGCAGTGCCGTACCTAACACTGAAGCTTTCTTT.

The chain combines TRBV9 with TRBJ2-3; no definite D call. Germline CDR1 SGDLS, CDR2 YYNGEE. The V gene lost 3 bases and the J gene lost 3 bases, with 5 bases spanning the gap. The CDR3 is made up of 12 amino acids. CDR3 region: CASSALTDTQYF. CDR3 in DNA: TGTGCCAGCAGCGCCCTTACAGATACGCAGTATTTT.

This clone occurred a few times. This chain links TRBV6-5 with TRBJ1-6; 9 nucleotides agree with TRBD1. J was trimmed by 8 bases and V by 2 bases; bases with no gene match: 4. The CDR3 has 15 amino acids. Germline V lookup: CDR1 MNHEY, CDR2 SVGAGI. In nucleotides, the CDR3 is TGTGCCAGCAGTTACGGCGGGACAGGGTATTCACCCCTCCACTTT. Its protein is CASSYGGTGYSPLHF.

J is TRBJ1-4 and V is TRBV27; 7 nucleotides line up with TRBD1. The V gene's germline CDR1 is MNHEY and CDR2 SMNVEV (reference sequence). The trim removed 5 bases at V and 6 bases at J, leaving 9 bases unmatched. The CDR3 loop spans 15 amino acids. The CDR3 nucleotides read TGTGCCAGCAGTCCGCGACAGGGATGGGATGAAAAACTGTTTTTT. It codes for CASSPRQGWDEKLFF.

The sample holds a few counts of this clone. The chain recombines TRBV12-1 with TRBJ2-2; the table gives TRBD2 as D, unverified against the DNA. TRBV12-1 is noted as a pseudogene. The length of the CDR3 is 14 residues. In DNA form, the CDR3 reads TGTGCCACCACCCCCTCCCGAGTCCCAGGGGAGCTGTTTTTT. Encoded protein: CATTPSRVPGELFF.

V gene TRBV28 combines with J gene TRBJ2-6, with D hard to call. V shed 8 bases and J shed 7 bases, with 15 bases lying between them. The germline V gene has CDR1 MDHEN and CDR2 SYDVKM. The CDR3 consists of 14 residues. The CDR3: CASGTSLRANVLTF. The CDR3 DNA reads as TGTGCCAGCGGTACCTCTCTTAGAGCCAACGTCCTGACTTTC. Looking up the rest from reference TRBV28 and TRBJ2-6 gives the full variable domain: DVKVTQSSRYLVKRTGEKVFLECVQDMDHENMFWYRQDPGLGLRLIYFSYDVKMKEKGDIPEGYSVSREKKERFSLILESASTNQTSMYLCASGTSLRANVLTFGAGSRLTVL.

The chain couples TRBV18 to TRBJ2-2; 7 bases are shared with TRBD1. Trimming cost V 0 bases and J 1 base; bases outside gene matches: 5. The CDR3 runs to 17 residues. Germline-derived CDR1 and CDR2 are KGHSH and LQKENI. In DNA form, the CDR3 reads TGTGCCAGCTCACCACCAACAGGGGCCCAGAACACCGGGGAGCTGTTTTTT. Protein sequence: CASSPPTGAQNTGELFF.

The rearrangement uses TRBV6-5 and TRBJ1-1, with D tentatively TRBD1 (6 bases). In germline, CDR1 is MNHEY, CDR2 SVGAGI. CDR3 length: 16 amino acids. V lost 1 base and J 1 base, leaving 13 bases between the germline ends. This CDR3 reads CASSYLPGASNTEAFF. CDR3 nucleotides: TGTGCCAGCAGTTACTTGCCAGGGGCCTCGAACACTGAAGCTTTCTTT.

This chain connects TRBV2 to TRBJ1-2; 9 bases are shared with TRBD1. With 11 bases clipped from V and 2 bases from J, the junction kept 15 bases outside the gene matches. CDR3 length: 16 residues. The germline CDR1 and CDR2 sequences are SNHLY and FYNNEI. The CDR3 DNA is TGTGCCGCCCTAGGAAGGGGGACAGGGCGGAACTATGGCTACACCTTC. Encoded protein: CAALGRGTGRNYGYTF.

The chain recombines TRBV27 with TRBJ2-7; 12 nucleotides line up with TRBD1. The J segment lost 6 bases and the V segment lost 6 bases, leaving 12 bases of the junction unmatched. The CDR3 consists of 16 residues. Germline CDR1 reads MNHEY; CDR2 reads SMNVEV (reference sequence). The CDR3 spells CASSLRVGTGGFEQYF. Here the CDR3 DNA reads TGTGCCAGCAGCCTTAGGGTGGGGACAGGGGGCTTCGAGCAGTACTTC.

This chain uses TRBV7-3 with TRBJ2-3; D could derive from TRBD1 or TRBD2 (5 bases each). Trimming removed 4 bases at V and 5 bases at J, with 16 bases between. There are 15 residues in the CDR3. CDR1 and CDR2 (germline): SGHTA, FQGTGA. CDR3 DNA: TGTGCCAGCAGCTCACTACCGGGACCACAAGATACGCAGTATTTT. As protein: CASSSLPGPQDTQYF. Using reference TRBV7-3 and TRBJ2-3 for the parts outside the CDR3, the full variable domain is GAGVSQTPSNKVTEKGKYVELRCDPISGHTALYWYRQSLGQGPEFLIYFQGTGAADDSGLPNDRFFAVRPEGSVSTLKIQRTERGDSAVYLCASSSLPGPQDTQYFGPGTRLTVL.

This clone was seen a single time. V is TRBV29-1 and J is TRBJ1-1, with TRBD1 identical over 10 bases. This CDR3 contains 12 residues. Germline V gene lookup returns CDR1 SQVTM and CDR2 ANQGSEA. With 6 bases clipped from V and 4 bases from J, the junction kept 2 bases outside the gene matches. CDR3 coding DNA: TGCAGCGTACGGGACAGGGGCACTGAAGCTTTCTTT. Protein: CSVRDRGTEAFF. The complete variable domain, with remaining parts taken from reference TRBV29-1 and TRBJ1-1, reads SAVISQKPSRDICQRGTSLTIQCQVDSQVTMMFWYRQQPGQSLTLIATANQGSEATYESGFVIDKFPISRPNLTFSTLTVSNMSPEDSSIYLCSVRDRGTEAFFGQGTRLTVV.

The rearrangement links TRBV9 to TRBJ1-2; tentative D call: TRBD1 (5 bases). This CDR3 has 15 amino acids. The V and J ends lost 6 bases and 8 bases respectively, with 23 bases between them. Germline V gene lookup returns CDR1 SGDLS and CDR2 YYNGEE. CDR3 DNA: TGTGCCAGCATTCAGGGACCCCCGACGGGTTGGGGCTACACCTTC. Protein product: CASIQGPPTGWGYTF.

The table lists this clone with a count of one. The V and J genes are TRBV11-2 and TRBJ2-1; D is possibly TRBD1 (5 bases). The CDR3 runs 17 residues. Trimming shortened V by 0 bases and J by 2 bases, and 14 bases separated the two germline ends. The germline CDR1 and CDR2 sequences are SGHAT and FQNNGV. The CDR3 DNA is TGTGCCAGCAGCTTAGATGGGGCCCCTCTTCCCTACAATGAGCAGTTCTTC. This sequence encodes CASSLDGAPLPYNEQFF.